This T cell receptor (beta chain) stems from a study of T cell repertoires in cytomegalovirus infection. This CDR3 has 18 residues. Trimming removed 7 bases from V and 6 bases from J; junction bases left unmatched: 16. Germline CDR1 MNHEY, CDR2 SVGEGT. MiXCR was run by TCRdb on the reads, yielding one entry per CDR3 protein. The sample yields about 740,000 distinct CDR3 sequences, roughly 36% seen once. This clonotype was counted between two and nine times. Its antigen is not identified. Sequenced material: cultured PBMCs, taken from culture after CMV antigen stimulation. The rearrangement links TRBV6-2 or TRBV6-3 to TRBJ2-3, with 13 bases identical to TRBD2. The TCR originated in a human donor in good health (CMV status not recorded). Some clones in this sample may be carry-over from other donors' samples. In DNA form, the CDR3 reads TGTGCCAGCACCGCCCTGAAACGGACTAGCGGGAGTGGGGATACGCAGTATTTT. Its protein is CASTALKRTSGSGDTQYF.